This entry features one T cell receptor (beta chain) sequence. Many counts were recorded for this clonotype. The antigen this receptor binds is unknown. Base qualities were left out, and no much larger clone turns up one base away. From V the trimming removes 3 bases and from J it removes 6 bases, while the gene matches leave 3 bases of the junction unaccounted for. From the cysteine up to the phenylalanine, the CDR3 has a length of 14 residues. Here the CDR3 DNA is all that survives: 42 bases in frame from base 1. For CDR1 and CDR2, the germline V gene lists SGDLS and YYNGEE. The source of the sample is a study of T cells in Graves' hyperthyroidism and ophthalmopathy (dated by TCRdb to about 2019). Context from the whole study: Peripheral blood was sampled at the time of initial diagnosis, prior to any treatment. A discovery cohort of about 95 patients, roughly 45 with Graves' ophthalmopathy and 55 to 65 with stable Graves' hyperthyroidism, was used to find distinguishing TCR V-J signatures. Prospective prediction of ophthalmopathy was tested in an independent validation cohort consisting of 18 to 20 hyperthyroidism patients and around 16 patients who later progressed to ophthalmopathy. The 85 to 100 discovery patients were divided at random into training and test sets in a 7:3 ratio. The study also compared thyroid tissue and blood T-cell repertoires from a handful of Graves' hyperthyroidism patients. Following sampling, methimazole starting at 30 mg daily was given to hyperthyroidism patients, and high-dose intravenous methylprednisolone was given to ophthalmopathy patients. The paper reports TCR Vbeta CDR3 sequencing of over 120 peripheral blood samples: around 41 ophthalmopathy, about 75 hyperthyroidism and 17 progressor patients. General findings and caveats noted by the study authors: Sample size was not statistically predetermined, and blinding of investigators to group allocation was not performed. Ophthalmopathy was separated from stable hyperthyroidism by a 13 V-J signature model, with around 88% sensitivity and approximately 81% specificity obtained in cross-validation and 80%/75% obtained in testing. In validation, the model predicted progression to ophthalmopathy with over 65% sensitivity and approximately 78% specificity, a median of about six months before onset. Most expanded thyroid clonotypes (frequency above 0.001) were also detected in blood, a finding suggesting that blood repertoires may reflect thyroid immune responses.

Stable Graves' hyperthyroidism was defined as no progression to ophthalmopathy during 18 months of follow-up. Hyperthyroidism patients were newly diagnosed, had a disease duration of under 2 months, and were aged 18 to 65 years. Patients with uncontrolled infections, other autoimmune diseases, pregnancy or lactation were excluded. Diagnoses relied on clinical symptoms, serum thyroxine and TRAb, thyroid ultrasound and orbital computed tomography. PBMCs were isolated from 7.5 to 10 ml of fresh peripheral blood by Ficoll-Paque density gradient centrifugation. Total RNA was extracted with Trizol reagent, and quality was checked on an Agilent 2100 Bioanalyzer. TCR beta CDR3 regions were amplified from RNA transcripts. A first-round RT-PCR of the TCR CDR3 used the HTBI primer set with the Qiagen OneStep RT-PCR kit. Libraries were constructed in a second round of multiplex PCR, after which size selection and purification were performed. Paired-end sequencing of the libraries was performed with 100 bp reads on an Illumina HiSeq2000. The paper's data handling went like this. Raw data were processed with SOAPnuke, discarding reads with adapters, uncalled bases, mean Phred below 15, or no exact constant-primer or identifier match. High-quality paired reads were merged with COPE v1.2.5, and unique nucleotide sequences were defined as clonotypes. Clonotypes were aligned to IMGT TRBV, TRBD and TRBJ reference segments using MiTCR v1.1. Analysis was restricted to V-J combinations with a frequency above 0.0001, which covered roughly 99% of repertoires. A TCS score was defined as the ratio of F50 (clonal expansion) to E x V (chaos), with BLOSUM62-based TCRdist applied between CDR3 peptides within each V-J. Welch's t-statistics and random forest reduced approximately 520 V-J features to about 13, which were used in a naive Bayes classifier (R e1071). The similarity between thyroid and blood repertoires was quantified using the Morisita-Horn index. TCRdb trimmed the raw reads at Q25, called clones with MiXCR and kept productive beta chains. Every CDR3 protein is listed once, alongside the most common genes and DNA of its rows. The V and J calls and clone size are TCRdb's, not the authors'. For this sample the table gives around 760,000 distinct CDR3 sequences, of which 35% were detected only once. The top ten clonotypes cover approximately 31% of the sample.

The rearranged segments are TRBV9 and TRBJ1-4, with 9 bases matching TRBD1. Sequenced: blood. The source is a woman in her 40s with Graves' hyperthyroidism. In nucleotide form, the sequence is TGTGCCAGCAGCGGATGGGACAGGGATGAAAAACTGTTTTTT. Its amino acids are CASSGWDRDEKLFF. With the portions outside the CDR3 filled from the reference TRBV9 and TRBJ1-4 genes, the complete variable region becomes DSGVTQTPKHLITATGQRVTLRCSPRSGDLSVYWYQQSLDQGLQFLIQYYNGEERAKGNILERFSAQQFPDLHSELNLSSLELGDSALYFCASSGWDRDEKLFFGSGTQLSVL.